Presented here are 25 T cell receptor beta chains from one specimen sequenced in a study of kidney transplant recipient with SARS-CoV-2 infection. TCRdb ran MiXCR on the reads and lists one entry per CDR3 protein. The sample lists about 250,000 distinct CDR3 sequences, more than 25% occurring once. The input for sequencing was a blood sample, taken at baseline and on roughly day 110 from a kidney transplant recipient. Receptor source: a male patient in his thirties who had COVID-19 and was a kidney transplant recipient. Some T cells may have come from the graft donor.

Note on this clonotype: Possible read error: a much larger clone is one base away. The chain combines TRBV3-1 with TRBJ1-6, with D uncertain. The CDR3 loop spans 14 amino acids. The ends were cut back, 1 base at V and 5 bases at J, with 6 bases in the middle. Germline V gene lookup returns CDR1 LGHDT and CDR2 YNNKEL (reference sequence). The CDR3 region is CASSQAGDNSPLHF. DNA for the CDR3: TGTGCCAGCAGCCAAGCGGGCGATAATTCACCCCTCCACTTT.

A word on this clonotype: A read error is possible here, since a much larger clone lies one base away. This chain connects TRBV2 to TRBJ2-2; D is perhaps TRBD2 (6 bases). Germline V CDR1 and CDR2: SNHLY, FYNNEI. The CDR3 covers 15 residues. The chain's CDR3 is CAGSGSGTNTGELFF. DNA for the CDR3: TGTGCCGGCAGTGGTAGCGGTACGAACACCGGGGAGCTGTTTTTT.

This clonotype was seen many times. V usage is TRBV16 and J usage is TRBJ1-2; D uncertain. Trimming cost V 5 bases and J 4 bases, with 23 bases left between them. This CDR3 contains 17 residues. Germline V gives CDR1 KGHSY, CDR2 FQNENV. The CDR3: CASSVRAVVRKTYGYTF. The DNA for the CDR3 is TGTGCCAGCAGCGTTCGTGCGGTCGTTAGAAAGACCTATGGCTACACCTTC. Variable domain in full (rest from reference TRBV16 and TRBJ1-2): GEEVAQTPKHLVRGEGQKAKLYCAPIKGHSYVFWYQQVLKNEFKFLISFQNENVFDETGMPKERFSAKCLPNSPCSLEIQATKLEDSAVYFCASSVRAVVRKTYGYTFGSGTRLTVV.

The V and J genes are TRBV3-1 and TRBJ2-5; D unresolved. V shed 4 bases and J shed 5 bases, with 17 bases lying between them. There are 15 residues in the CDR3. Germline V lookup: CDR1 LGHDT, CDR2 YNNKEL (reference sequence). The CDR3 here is CASSPRTPETETQYF. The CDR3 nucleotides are TGTGCCAGCAGCCCCCGGACCCCAGAAACGGAGACCCAGTACTTC.

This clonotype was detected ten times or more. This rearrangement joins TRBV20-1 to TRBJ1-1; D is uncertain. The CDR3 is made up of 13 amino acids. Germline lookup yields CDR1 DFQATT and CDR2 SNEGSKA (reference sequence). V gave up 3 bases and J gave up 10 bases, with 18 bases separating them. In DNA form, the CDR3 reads TGCAGTGCTAGCAATAGACGGGCAAAAGGAGCTTTCTTT. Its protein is CSASNRRAKGAFF.

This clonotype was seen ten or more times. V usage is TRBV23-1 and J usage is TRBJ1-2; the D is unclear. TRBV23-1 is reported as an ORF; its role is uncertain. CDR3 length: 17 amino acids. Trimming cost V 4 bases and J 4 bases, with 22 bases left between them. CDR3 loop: CASSPVRLRRKTYGYTF. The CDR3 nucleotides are TGCGCCAGCAGTCCGGTGCGGCTACGCAGAAAGACCTATGGCTACACCTTC.

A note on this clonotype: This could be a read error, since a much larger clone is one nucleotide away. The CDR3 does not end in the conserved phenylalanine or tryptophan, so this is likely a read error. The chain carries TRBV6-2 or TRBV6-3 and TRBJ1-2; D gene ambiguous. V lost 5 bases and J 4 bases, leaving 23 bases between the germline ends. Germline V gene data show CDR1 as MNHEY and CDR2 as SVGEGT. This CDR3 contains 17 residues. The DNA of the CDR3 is TGTGCCAGCAGTCATAGCCACTGCATCGGAAAGACCTATGGCTACACCCTC. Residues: CASSHSHCIGKTYGYTL.

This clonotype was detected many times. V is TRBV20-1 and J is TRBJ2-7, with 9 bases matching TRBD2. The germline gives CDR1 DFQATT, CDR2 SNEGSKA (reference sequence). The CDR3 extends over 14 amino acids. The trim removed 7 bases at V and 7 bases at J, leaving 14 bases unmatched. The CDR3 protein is CSVPRREGLGEQYF. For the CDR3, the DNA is TGCAGTGTCCCCCGGCGGGAGGGCCTGGGGGAGCAGTACTTC.

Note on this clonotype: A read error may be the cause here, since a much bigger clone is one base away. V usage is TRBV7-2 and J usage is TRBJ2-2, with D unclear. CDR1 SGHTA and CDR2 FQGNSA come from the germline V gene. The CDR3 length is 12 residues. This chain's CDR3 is CVSSLVIGELFF. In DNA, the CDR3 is TGTGTCAGCAGCTTAGTAATCGGGGAGCTGTTTTTT.

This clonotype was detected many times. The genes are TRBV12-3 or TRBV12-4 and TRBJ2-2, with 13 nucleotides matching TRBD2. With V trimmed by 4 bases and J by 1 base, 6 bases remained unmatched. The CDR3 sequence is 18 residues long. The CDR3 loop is CASSSWGLAGLNTGELFF. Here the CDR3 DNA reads TGTGCCAGCAGTTCATGGGGACTAGCGGGATTGAACACCGGGGAGCTGTTTTTT.

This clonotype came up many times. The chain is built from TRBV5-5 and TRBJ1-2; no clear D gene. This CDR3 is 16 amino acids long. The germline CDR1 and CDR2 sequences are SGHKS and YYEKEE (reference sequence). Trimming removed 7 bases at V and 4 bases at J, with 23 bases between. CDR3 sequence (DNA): TGTGCCAGCGTTTCGGATGTCTCGCGAAAGACCTATGGCTACACCTTC. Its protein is CASVSDVSRKTYGYTF.

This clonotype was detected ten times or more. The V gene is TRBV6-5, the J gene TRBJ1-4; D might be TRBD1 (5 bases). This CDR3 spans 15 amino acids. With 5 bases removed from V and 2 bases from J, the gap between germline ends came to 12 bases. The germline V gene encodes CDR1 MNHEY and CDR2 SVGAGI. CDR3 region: CASSPLGGTNEKLFF. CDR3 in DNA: TGTGCCAGCAGTCCTCTTGGGGGTACTAATGAAAAACTGTTTTTT.

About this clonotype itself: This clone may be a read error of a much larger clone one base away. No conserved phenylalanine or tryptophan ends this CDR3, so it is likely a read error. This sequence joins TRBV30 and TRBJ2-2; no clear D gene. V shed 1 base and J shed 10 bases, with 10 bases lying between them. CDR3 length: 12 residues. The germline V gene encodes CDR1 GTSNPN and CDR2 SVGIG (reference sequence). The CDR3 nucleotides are TGTGCCTGGAGTGAGAGACACCAGGAGCTGTTTTAT. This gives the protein CAWSERHQELFY.

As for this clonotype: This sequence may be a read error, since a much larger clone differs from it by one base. Here the CDR3 reads CASSQDSRDEKLFF. In DNA, the CDR3 is TGTGCCAGCAGCCAAGATTCCAGGGATGAAAAACTGTTTTTT. The chain links TRBV3-1 to TRBJ1-4; tentative D call: TRBD1 (5 bases). There are 14 residues in the CDR3. Trimming pared 0 bases from V and 6 bases from J, leaving 8 bases between. The germline V gene encodes CDR1 LGHDT and CDR2 YNNKEL (reference sequence).

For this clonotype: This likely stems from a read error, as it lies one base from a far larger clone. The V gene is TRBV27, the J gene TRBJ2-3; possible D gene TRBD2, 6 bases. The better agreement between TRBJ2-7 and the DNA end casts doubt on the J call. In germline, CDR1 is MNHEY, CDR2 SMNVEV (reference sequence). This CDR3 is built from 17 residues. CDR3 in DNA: TGTGCCAGCAGTTTCTCCCGGGACTTAGCAGGGTCCGACGGGCAGTACTTC. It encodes CASSFSRDLAGSDGQYF.

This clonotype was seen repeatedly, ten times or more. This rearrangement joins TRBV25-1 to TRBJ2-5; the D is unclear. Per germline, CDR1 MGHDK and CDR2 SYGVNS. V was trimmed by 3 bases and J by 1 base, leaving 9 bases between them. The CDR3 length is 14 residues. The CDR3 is CASSDVRIQETQYF. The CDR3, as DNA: TGTGCCAGCAGTGACGTCCGGATCCAAGAGACCCAGTACTTC.

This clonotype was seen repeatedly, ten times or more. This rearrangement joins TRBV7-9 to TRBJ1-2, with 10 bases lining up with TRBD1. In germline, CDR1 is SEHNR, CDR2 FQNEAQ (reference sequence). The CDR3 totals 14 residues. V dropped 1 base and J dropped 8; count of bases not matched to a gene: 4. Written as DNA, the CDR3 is TGTGCCAGCAGCTTAGGTCGGGACAGGGGCGGCTACACCTTC. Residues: CASSLGRDRGGYTF.

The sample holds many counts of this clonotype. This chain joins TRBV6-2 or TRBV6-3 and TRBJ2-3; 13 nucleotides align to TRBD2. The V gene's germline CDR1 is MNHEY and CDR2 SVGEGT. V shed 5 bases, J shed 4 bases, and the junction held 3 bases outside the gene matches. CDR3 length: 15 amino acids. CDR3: CASSPGTSGADTQYF. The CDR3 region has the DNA TGTGCCAGCAGTCCCGGGACTAGCGGGGCAGATACGCAGTATTTT.

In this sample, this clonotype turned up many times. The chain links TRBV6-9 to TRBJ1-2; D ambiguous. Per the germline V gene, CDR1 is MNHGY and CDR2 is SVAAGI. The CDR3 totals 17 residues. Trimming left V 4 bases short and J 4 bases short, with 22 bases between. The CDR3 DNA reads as TGTGCCAGCAGTTCCATCTCGCCTTACGGAAAGACCTATGGCTACACCTTC. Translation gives CASSSISPYGKTYGYTF.

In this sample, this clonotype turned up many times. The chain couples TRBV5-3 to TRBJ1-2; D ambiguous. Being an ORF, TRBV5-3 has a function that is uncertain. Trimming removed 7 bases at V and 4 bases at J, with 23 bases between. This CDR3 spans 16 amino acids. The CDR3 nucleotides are TGTGCCAGAGTTAAAACAGTGGTGAGAAAGACCTATGGCTACACCTTC. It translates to CARVKTVVRKTYGYTF.

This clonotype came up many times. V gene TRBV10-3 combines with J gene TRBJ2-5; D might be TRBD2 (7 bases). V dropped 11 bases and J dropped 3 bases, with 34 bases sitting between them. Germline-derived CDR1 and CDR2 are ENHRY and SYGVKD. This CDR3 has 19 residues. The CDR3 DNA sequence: TGTGCCTCCCTGGTGACGGGGGAGGGGGAGGGGGGGAACGAAGAGACCCAGTACTTC. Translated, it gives CASLVTGEGEGGNEETQYF.

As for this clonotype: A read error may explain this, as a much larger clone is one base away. This chain's CDR3 is CATSDTLDGQETQYF. CDR3 DNA sequence: TGTGCCACCAGTGATACCCTCGACGGGCAAGAGACCCAGTACTTC. The V gene is TRBV24-1, the J gene TRBJ2-5, with D hard to call. V lost 3 bases and J lost 2, with 12 bases in between. Per germline, CDR1 KGHDR and CDR2 SFDVKD. This CDR3 spans 15 amino acids.

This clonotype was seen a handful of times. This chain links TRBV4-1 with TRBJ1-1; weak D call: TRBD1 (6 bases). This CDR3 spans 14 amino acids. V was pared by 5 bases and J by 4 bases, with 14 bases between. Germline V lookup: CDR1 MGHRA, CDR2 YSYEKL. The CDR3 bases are TGCGCCAGCAGCGACCGAGGGGGGAGCACTGAAGCTTTCTTT. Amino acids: CASSDRGGSTEAFF.

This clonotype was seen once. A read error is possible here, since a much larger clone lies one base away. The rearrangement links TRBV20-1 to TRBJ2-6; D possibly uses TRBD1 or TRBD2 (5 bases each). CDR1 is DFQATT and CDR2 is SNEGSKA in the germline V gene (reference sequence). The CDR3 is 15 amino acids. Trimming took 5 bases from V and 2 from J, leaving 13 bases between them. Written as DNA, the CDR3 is TGCAGTGCTGGGGCCCGGGGTGCTGGGGCCAACGTCCTGACTTTC. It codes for CSAGARGAGANVLTF.

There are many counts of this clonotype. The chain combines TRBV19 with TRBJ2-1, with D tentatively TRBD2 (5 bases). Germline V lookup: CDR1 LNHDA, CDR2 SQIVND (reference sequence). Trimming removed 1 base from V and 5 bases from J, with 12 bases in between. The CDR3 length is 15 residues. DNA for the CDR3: TGTGCCAGTAGTATAGTAGGGCTAGCCAACAATGAGCAGTTCTTC. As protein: CASSIVGLANNEQFF.